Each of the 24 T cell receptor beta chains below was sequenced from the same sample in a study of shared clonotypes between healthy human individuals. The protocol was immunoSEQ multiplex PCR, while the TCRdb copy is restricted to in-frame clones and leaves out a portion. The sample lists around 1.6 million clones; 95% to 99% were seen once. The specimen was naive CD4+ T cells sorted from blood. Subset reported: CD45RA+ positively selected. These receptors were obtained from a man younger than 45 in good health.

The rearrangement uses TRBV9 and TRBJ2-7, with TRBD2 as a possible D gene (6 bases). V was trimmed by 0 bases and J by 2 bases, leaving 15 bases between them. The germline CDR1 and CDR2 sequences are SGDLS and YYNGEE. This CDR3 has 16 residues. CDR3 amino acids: CASSVGAGGTPYEQYF. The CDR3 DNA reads TGTGCCAGCAGCGTAGGGGCGGGCGGGACCCCCTACGAGCAGTACTTC.

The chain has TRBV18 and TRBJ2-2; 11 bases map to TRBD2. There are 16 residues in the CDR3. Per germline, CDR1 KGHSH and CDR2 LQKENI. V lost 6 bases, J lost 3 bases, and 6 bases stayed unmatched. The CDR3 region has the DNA TGTGCCAGCTCCCTCACTAGCGGGAGTGACACCGGGGAGCTGTTTTTT. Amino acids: CASSLTSGSDTGELFF.

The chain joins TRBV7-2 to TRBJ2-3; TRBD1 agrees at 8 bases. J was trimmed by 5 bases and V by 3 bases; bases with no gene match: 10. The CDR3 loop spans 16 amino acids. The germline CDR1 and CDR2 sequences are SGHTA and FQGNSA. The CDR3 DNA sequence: TGTGCCAGCAGCTTGGGGCCAGGACAGGGTCAAGATACGCAGTATTTT. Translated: CASSLGPGQGQDTQYF. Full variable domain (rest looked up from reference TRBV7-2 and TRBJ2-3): GAGVSQSPSNKVTEKGKDVELRCDPISGHTALYWYRQSLGQGLEFLIYFQGNSAPDKSGLPSDRFSAERTGGSVSTLTIQRTQQEDSAVYLCASSLGPGQGQDTQYFGPGTRLTVL.

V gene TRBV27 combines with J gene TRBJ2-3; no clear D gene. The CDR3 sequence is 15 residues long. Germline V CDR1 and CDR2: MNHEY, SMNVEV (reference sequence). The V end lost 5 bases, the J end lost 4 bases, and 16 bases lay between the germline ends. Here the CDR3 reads CASSLTGPGPDTQYF. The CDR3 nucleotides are TGTGCCAGCAGTCTCACCGGGCCTGGCCCAGATACGCAGTATTTT.

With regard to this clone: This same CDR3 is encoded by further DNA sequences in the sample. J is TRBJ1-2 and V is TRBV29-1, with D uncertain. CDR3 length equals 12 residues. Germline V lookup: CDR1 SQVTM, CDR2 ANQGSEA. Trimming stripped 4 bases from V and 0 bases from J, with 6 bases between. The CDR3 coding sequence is TGCAGCGTTGCGCGGTCTAACTATGGCTACACCTTC. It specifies CSVARSNYGYTF.

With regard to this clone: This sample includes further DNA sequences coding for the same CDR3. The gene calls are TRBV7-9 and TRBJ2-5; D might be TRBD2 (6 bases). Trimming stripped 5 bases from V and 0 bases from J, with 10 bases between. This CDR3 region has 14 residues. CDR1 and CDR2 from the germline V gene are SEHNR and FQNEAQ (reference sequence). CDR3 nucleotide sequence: TGTGCCAGCAGCAGCGGGTCCTACCAAGAGACCCAGTACTTC. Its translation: CASSSGSYQETQYF.

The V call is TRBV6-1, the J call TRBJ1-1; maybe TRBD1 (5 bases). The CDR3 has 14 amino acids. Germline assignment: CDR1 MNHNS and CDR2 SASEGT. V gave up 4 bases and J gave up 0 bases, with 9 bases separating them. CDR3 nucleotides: TGTGCCAGCAGTGCCCGACAGATGAACACTGAAGCTTTCTTT. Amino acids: CASSARQMNTEAFF.

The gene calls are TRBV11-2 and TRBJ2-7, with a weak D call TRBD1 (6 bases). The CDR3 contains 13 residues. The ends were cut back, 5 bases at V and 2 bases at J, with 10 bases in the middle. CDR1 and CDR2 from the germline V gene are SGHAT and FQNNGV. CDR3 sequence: CASSPRQAYEQYF. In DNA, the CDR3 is TGTGCCAGCAGCCCACGACAGGCCTACGAGCAGTACTTC.

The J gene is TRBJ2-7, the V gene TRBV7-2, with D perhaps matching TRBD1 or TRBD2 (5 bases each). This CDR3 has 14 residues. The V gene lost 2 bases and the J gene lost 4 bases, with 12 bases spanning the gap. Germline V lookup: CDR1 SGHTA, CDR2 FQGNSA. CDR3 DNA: TGTGCCAGCAGCTTACCGGGACGCGTATACGAGCAGTACTTC. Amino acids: CASSLPGRVYEQYF.

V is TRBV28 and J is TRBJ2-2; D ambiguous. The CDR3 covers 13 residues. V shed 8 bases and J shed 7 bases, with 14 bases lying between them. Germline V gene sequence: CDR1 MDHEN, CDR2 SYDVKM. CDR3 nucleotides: TGTGCCAGCGCGGCGCTTAGAGTCGGGGAGCTGTTTTTT. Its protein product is CASAALRVGELFF.

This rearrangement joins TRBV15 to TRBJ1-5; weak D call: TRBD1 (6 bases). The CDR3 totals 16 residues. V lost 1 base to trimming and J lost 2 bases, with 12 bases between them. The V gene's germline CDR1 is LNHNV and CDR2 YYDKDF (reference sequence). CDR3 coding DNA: TGTGCCACCAGCAGAGGCCACAGGGAAGGCAATCAGCCCCAGCATTTT. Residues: CATSRGHREGNQPQHF.

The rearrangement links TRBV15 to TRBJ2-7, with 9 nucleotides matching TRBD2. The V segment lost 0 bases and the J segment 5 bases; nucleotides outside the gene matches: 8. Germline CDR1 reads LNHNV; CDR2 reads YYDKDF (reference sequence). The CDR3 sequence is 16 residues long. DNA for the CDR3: TGTGCCACCAGCAGAGATCTCATGGTAGCGGGAGACGAGCAGTACTTC. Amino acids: CATSRDLMVAGDEQYF.

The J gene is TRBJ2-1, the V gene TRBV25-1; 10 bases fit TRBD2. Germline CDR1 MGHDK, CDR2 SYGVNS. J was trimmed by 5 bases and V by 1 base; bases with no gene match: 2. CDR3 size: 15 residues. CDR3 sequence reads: CASSELAGGHNEQFF. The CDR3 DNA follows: TGTGCCAGCAGTGAATTAGCGGGAGGACACAATGAGCAGTTCTTC.

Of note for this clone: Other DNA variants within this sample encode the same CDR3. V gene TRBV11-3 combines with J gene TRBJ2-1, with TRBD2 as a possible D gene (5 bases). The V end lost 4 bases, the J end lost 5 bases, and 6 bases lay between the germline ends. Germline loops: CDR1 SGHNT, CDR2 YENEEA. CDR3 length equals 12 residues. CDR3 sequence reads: CASSSRDNEQFF. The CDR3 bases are TGTGCCAGCAGCTCGCGGGACAATGAGCAGTTCTTC.

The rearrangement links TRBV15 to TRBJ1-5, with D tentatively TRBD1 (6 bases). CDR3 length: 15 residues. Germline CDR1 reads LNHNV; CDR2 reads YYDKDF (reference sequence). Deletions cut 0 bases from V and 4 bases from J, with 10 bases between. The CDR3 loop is CATSRERQENQPQHF. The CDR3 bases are TGTGCCACCAGCAGAGAAAGACAGGAGAATCAGCCCCAGCATTTT.

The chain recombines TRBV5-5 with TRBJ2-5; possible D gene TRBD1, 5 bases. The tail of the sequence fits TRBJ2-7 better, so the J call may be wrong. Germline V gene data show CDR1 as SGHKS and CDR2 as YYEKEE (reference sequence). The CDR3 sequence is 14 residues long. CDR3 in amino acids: CASSRAGPSYEQYF. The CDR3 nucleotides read TGTGCCAGCAGCCGTGCAGGGCCCTCCTACGAGCAGTACTTC.

The CDR3 nucleotides read TGTGCCAGCTCACCAAAGTCTAGCGGGATAGGCAATGAGCAGTTCTTC. Protein: CASSPKSSGIGNEQFF. The V gene is TRBV18, the J gene TRBJ2-1, with 9 positions matching TRBD2. The CDR3 length is 16 residues. The V segment lost 2 bases and the J segment 6 bases; nucleotides outside the gene matches: 8. Germline CDR1 reads KGHSH; CDR2 reads LQKENI. Combining the CDR3 with reference TRBV18 and TRBJ2-1 gives the whole variable domain NAGVMQNPRHLVRRRGQEARLRCSPMKGHSHVYWYRQLPEEGLKFMVYLQKENIIDESGMPKERFSAEFPKEGPSILRIQQVVRGDSAAYFCASSPKSSGIGNEQFFGPGTRLTVL.

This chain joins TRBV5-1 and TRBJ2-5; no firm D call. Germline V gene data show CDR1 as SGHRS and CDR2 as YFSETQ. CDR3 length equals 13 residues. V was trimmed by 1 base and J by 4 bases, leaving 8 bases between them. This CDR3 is CASSLYEAETQYF. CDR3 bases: TGCGCCAGCAGCTTGTATGAGGCAGAGACCCAGTACTTC.

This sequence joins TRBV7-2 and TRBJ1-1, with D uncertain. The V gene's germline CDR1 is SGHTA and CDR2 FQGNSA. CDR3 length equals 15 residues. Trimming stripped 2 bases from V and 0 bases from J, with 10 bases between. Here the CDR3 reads CASSLSEALNTEAFF. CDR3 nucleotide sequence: TGTGCCAGCAGCTTATCAGAAGCCTTGAACACTGAAGCTTTCTTT.

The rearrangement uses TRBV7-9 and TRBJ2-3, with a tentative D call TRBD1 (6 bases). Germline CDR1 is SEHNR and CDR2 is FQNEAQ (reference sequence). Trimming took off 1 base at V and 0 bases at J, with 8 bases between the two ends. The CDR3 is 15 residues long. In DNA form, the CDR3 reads TGTGCCAGCAGCTTAGAAGGGGGAAGCACAGATACGCAGTATTTT. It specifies CASSLEGGSTDTQYF.

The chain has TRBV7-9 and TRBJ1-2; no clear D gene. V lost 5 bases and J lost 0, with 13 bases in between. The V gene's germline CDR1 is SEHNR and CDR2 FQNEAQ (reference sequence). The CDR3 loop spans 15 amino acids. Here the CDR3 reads CASSRSGETNYGYTF. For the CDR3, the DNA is TGTGCCAGCAGCCGTAGCGGGGAAACTAACTATGGCTACACCTTC.

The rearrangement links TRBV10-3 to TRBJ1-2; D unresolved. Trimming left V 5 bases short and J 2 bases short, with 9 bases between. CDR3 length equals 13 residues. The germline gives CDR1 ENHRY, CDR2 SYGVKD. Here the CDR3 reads CAISTTPNYGYTF. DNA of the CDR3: TGTGCCATCAGTACAACACCGAACTATGGCTACACCTTC.

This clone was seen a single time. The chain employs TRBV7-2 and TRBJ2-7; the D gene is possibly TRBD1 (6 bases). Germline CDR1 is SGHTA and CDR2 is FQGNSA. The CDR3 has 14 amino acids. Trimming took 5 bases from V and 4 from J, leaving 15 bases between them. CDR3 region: CASSRLGQFYEQYF. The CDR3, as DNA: TGTGCCAGCAGCCGCCTAGGACAGTTTTACGAGCAGTACTTC. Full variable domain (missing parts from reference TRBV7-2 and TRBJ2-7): GAGVSQSPSNKVTEKGKDVELRCDPISGHTALYWYRQSLGQGLEFLIYFQGNSAPDKSGLPSDRFSAERTGGSVSTLTIQRTQQEDSAVYLCASSRLGQFYEQYFGPGTRLTVT.

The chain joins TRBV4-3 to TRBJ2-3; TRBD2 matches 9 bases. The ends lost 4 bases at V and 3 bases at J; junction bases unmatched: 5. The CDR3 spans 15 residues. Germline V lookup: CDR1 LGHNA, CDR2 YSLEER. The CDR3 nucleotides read TGCGCCAGCAGCCCGCGAGCGGGAGGAACAGATACGCAGTATTTT. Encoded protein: CASSPRAGGTDTQYF.